The rows below give T cell receptor beta chains drawn from one sample of a study of shared clonotypes between healthy human individuals. Repertoires were generated with immunoSEQ multiplex PCR, while TCRdb's copy carries only in-frame clones and drops some. The table includes 850,000 to 1,200,000 clones, around 75% detected once. Sequenced material: memory CD4+ T cells sorted from blood. The receptors stem from a man aged 18 to 29 in good health. Both conserved end residues are part of each CDR3. The D gene is left open where the match is weak. Some rows mark clone size as missing; the rest say once, few, many or name a class of expanded clone.

V: TRBV10-3; J: TRBJ1-3; size: NA; D: NA; DNA: TGTGCCATCAGTGACGGTGGGGTCTCTGGAAACACCATATATTTT; CDR3: CAISDGGVSGNTIYF
V: TRBV2; J: TRBJ2-7; size: NA; D: NA; DNA: TGTGCCAGCAGCCCAACTCTTACGGGACGGGGATACTACGAGCAGTACTTC; CDR3: CASSPTLTGRGYYEQYF
V: TRBV7-6; J: TRBJ2-5; size: NA; D: NA; DNA: TGTGCCAGCAGCCCAGGCCAAGAGACCCAGTACTTC; CDR3: CASSPGQETQYF
V: TRBV21-1; J: TRBJ2-5; size: NA; D: NA; DNA: TGTGCCAGCAGCAAAGGGGGACTAGCGGGGGATCAAGAGACCCAGTACTTC; CDR3: CASSKGGLAGDQETQYF
V: TRBV30; J: TRBJ2-1; size: NA; D: NA; DNA: TGTGCCTGGAGTGTGGTTAGTGGGCCCAGTGAGCAGTTCTTC; CDR3: CAWSVVSGPSEQFF
V: TRBV30; J: TRBJ1-5; size: NA; D: NA; DNA: TGTGCCTGGACGCAGGGGCCGGGGCAGCCCCAGCATTTT; CDR3: CAWTQGPGQPQHF
V: TRBV9; J: TRBJ1-5; size: NA; D: NA; DNA: TGTGCCAGCAGCGTATCTGAGGGGGGACAGCCCCAGCATTTT; CDR3: CASSVSEGGQPQHF
V: TRBV5-8; J: TRBJ1-3; size: NA; D: NA; DNA: TGTGCCAGCAGCTTTGGAGGCAGGGGACGAAACACCATATATTTT; CDR3: CASSFGGRGRNTIYF
V: TRBV9; J: TRBJ2-3; size: NA; D: TRBD2; DNA: TGTGCCAGCAGCTCAAGCGGGGGGGGCACAGATACGCAGTATTTT; CDR3: CASSSSGGGTDTQYF
V: TRBV11-2; J: TRBJ2-6; size: NA; D: NA; DNA: TGTGCCAGCAGCTTGACAGACAGGGGGGCCAACGTCCTGACTTTC; CDR3: CASSLTDRGANVLTF
V: TRBV2; J: TRBJ1-3; size: NA; D: NA; DNA: TGTGCCAGCAGGAACGCAGGCTCTGGAAACACCATATATTTT; CDR3: CASRNAGSGNTIYF
V: TRBV7-2; J: TRBJ2-5; size: NA; D: TRBD2; DNA: TGTGCCAGCAGCTTAGGAACGGGAGGACGAGAGACCCAGTACTTC; CDR3: CASSLGTGGRETQYF
V: TRBV2; J: TRBJ2-7; size: NA; D: TRBD2; DNA: TGTGCCAGCAGTCGCGAGGCTAGCGGGGACAAGCAGTACTTC; CDR3: CASSREASGDKQYF
V: TRBV6-5; J: TRBJ1-2; size: NA; D: NA; DNA: TGTGCCAGCAGTGGGGGGGTGGATGGCTACACCTTC; CDR3: CASSGGVDGYTF
V: TRBV30; J: TRBJ2-3; size: NA; D: TRBD2; DNA: TGTGCCTGGACCTCAGGGGGACTAGCGGGAGTATTGGATACGCAGTATTTT; CDR3: CAWTSGGLAGVLDTQYF
V: TRBV2; J: TRBJ2-7; size: NA; D: TRBD1; DNA: TGTGCCAGCGATCGGACAGGGGTCTACGAGCAGTACTTC; CDR3: CASDRTGVYEQYF
V: TRBV7-2; J: TRBJ2-2; size: NA; D: TRBD2; DNA: TGTGCCAGCAGCACCCACCCTAAGGGCGGGAGAACGGGGGAGCTGTTTTTT; CDR3: CASSTHPKGGRTGELFF
V: TRBV27; J: TRBJ1-3; size: NA; D: TRBD1; DNA: TGTGCCAGCACCGACCGACAGGGTACTGGAAACACCATATATTTT; CDR3: CASTDRQGTGNTIYF
V: TRBV4-3; J: TRBJ2-5; size: NA; D: NA; DNA: TGCGCCAGCAGCCAAGATCGGCAACAAGAGACCCAGTACTTC; CDR3: CASSQDRQQETQYF
V: TRBV4-1; J: TRBJ2-5; size: few; D: TRBD1; DNA: TGCGCCAGCAGCCAAGCGGGACAGGGAGAGACCCAGTACTTC; CDR3: CASSQAGQGETQYF
V: TRBV13; J: TRBJ2-1; size: NA; D: NA; DNA: TGTGCCAGCAGCCGTAAATGGGGCGATGAGCAGTTCTTC; CDR3: CASSRKWGDEQFF
V: TRBV6-6; J: TRBJ1-6; size: NA; D: NA; DNA: TGTGCCAGCAGTTACGGGGACGAACTTTCACCCCTCCACTTT; CDR3: CASSYGDELSPLHF
V: TRBV18; J: TRBJ2-3; size: NA; D: TRBD1; DNA: TGTGCCAGCTCCCCACAGGGGGACGGCACAGATACGCAGTATTTT; CDR3: CASSPQGDGTDTQYF
V: TRBV5-1; J: TRBJ2-7; size: NA; D: TRBD2; DNA: TGCGCCAGCAGCTCGGGAGGATCCGAGCAGTACTTC; CDR3: CASSSGGSEQYF
V: TRBV28; J: TRBJ2-7; size: NA; D: TRBD1; DNA: TGTGCCAGCAGTTTCCAGGGGGTAAACTACGAGCAGTACTTC; CDR3: CASSFQGVNYEQYF
V: TRBV21-1; J: TRBJ1-6; size: few; D: NA; DNA: TGTGCCAGCAGCAAAAATCCGATTGTGCAATATAATTCACCCCTCCACTTT; CDR3: CASSKNPIVQYNSPLHF